The 26 T cell receptor beta chains below were found in one sample sequenced in a study of blood T cells in healthy people across ages. Using a J-beta primer mix together with a sample-barcoded 5' primer, a second PCR was run for about 7 to 12 cycles. TCRdb used MiXCR to reprocess the 5' RACE reads, holding one entry per CDR3 protein. This sample has approximately 1,000,000 distinct CDR3 sequences; less than 45% occur once, and the top ten carry 13%. The sequencing sample was made of blood. These receptors were taken from a man aged 18 to 29 in good health.

This clonotype was observed a handful of times. The chain carries TRBV9 and TRBJ1-1; D not resolved. In germline, CDR1 is SGDLS, CDR2 YYNGEE. CDR3 size: 14 residues. The V end lost 0 bases, the J end lost 2 bases, and 8 bases lay between the germline ends. The DNA of the CDR3 is TGTGCCAGCAGCGTAGTTGGAGGTAACACTGAAGCTTTCTTT. Translation: CASSVVGGNTEAFF.

The chain couples TRBV20-1 to TRBJ1-5; D is uncertain. The CDR3 totals 16 residues. Trimming removed 1 base at V and 0 bases at J, with 13 bases between. Germline V gene sequence: CDR1 DFQATT, CDR2 SNEGSKA (reference sequence). CDR3: CSARVAGLNSNQPQHF. Written as DNA, the CDR3 is TGCAGTGCTAGAGTGGCCGGGCTAAATAGCAATCAGCCCCAGCATTTT.

This chain uses TRBV7-9 with TRBJ2-7; D is possibly TRBD1 (5 bases). The germline gives CDR1 SEHNR, CDR2 FQNEAQ (reference sequence). CDR3 length: 15 amino acids. Trimming pared 1 base from V and 4 bases from J, leaving 14 bases between. CDR3 sequence reads: CASSLGQGSMYEQYF. CDR3 nucleotide sequence: TGTGCCAGCAGCTTAGGTCAGGGTAGCATGTACGAGCAGTACTTC.

V is TRBV10-2 and J is TRBJ1-1; the D is unclear. Trimming shortened V by 5 bases and J by 6 bases, and 19 bases separated the two germline ends. Looked up from germline, CDR1 is WSHSY and CDR2 is SAAADI. The length of the CDR3 is 15 residues. The CDR3 here is CASSSLVDLAAEAFF. Here the CDR3 DNA reads TGCGCCAGCAGTTCCCTTGTAGACCTAGCAGCTGAAGCTTTCTTT.

This sequence joins TRBV7-9 and TRBJ2-3; D is unresolved. Germline V CDR1 and CDR2: SEHNR, FQNEAQ (reference sequence). This CDR3 is 13 amino acids long. Deletions cut 5 bases from V and 6 bases from J, with 12 bases between. This CDR3 is CASSPAQADTQYF. The CDR3 nucleotides read TGTGCCAGCAGCCCCGCCCAAGCGGATACGCAGTATTTT.

The CDR3 DNA reads TGTGCCAGCAGCCTTGGACGCTACAATCAGCCCCAGCATTTT. Protein sequence: CASSLGRYNQPQHF. This chain connects TRBV7-2 to TRBJ1-5; no clear D gene. V was trimmed by 5 bases and J by 3 bases, leaving 11 bases between them. Germline assignment: CDR1 SGHTA and CDR2 FQGNSA. The CDR3 sequence is 14 residues long.

This clonotype was observed a handful of times. The CDR3 coding sequence is TGCGCCAGCAGCCCGGGGGGGACAGGATACTACGAGCAGTACTTC. It specifies CASSPGGTGYYEQYF. The chain carries TRBV5-1 and TRBJ2-7, with D perhaps being TRBD1 or TRBD2 (8 bases each). Germline V gene lookup returns CDR1 SGHRS and CDR2 YFSETQ. The CDR3 extends over 15 amino acids. V shed 4 bases and J shed 3 bases, with 17 bases lying between them.

This clonotype was observed a few times. The chain recombines TRBV2 with TRBJ2-3, with 7 bases aligning to TRBD2. Germline V gene data show CDR1 as SNHLY and CDR2 as FYNNEI. The CDR3 covers 14 residues. Germline trimming cut 10 bases from V and 0 bases from J; bases unmatched to any gene: 7. CDR3 residues: CATRRETSTDTQYF. For the CDR3, the DNA is TGTGCCACCCGGCGGGAGACTAGCACAGATACGCAGTATTTT.

This chain uses TRBV7-9 with TRBJ1-5; 10 bases are shared with TRBD1. Trimming took 5 bases from V and 6 from J; bases not matched to a gene: 13. The germline V gene encodes CDR1 SEHNR and CDR2 FQNEAQ (reference sequence). The CDR3 sequence is 17 residues long. In nucleotides, the CDR3 is TGTGCCAGCAGCCAGGGGACAGGGGACCCAAAAGTTCAGCCCCAGCATTTT. Amino acid sequence: CASSQGTGDPKVQPQHF. Supplemented by reference TRBV7-9 and TRBJ1-5, the full variable domain reads DTGVSQNPRHKITKRGQNVTFRCDPISEHNRLYWYRQTLGQGPEFLTYFQNEAQLEKSRLLSDRFSAERPKGSFSTLEIQRTEQGDSAMYLCASSQGTGDPKVQPQHFGDGTRLSIL.

This chain links TRBV7-2 with TRBJ2-1; D might be TRBD1 or TRBD2, each matching 5 bases. V lost 0 bases, J lost 0 bases, and 9 bases lay in between. Looked up from germline, CDR1 is SGHTA and CDR2 is FQGNSA. The CDR3 spans 16 residues. CDR3 protein: CASSLAGDSSYNEQFF. The CDR3 region has the DNA TGTGCCAGCAGCTTAGCGGGGGATAGCTCCTACAATGAGCAGTTCTTC.

This clonotype was seen a handful of times. The gene calls are TRBV20-1 and TRBJ1-6; the D gene is possibly TRBD1 (5 bases). The CDR3 totals 13 residues. V lost 6 bases to trimming and J lost 9 bases, with 15 bases between them. Germline lookup yields CDR1 DFQATT and CDR2 SNEGSKA (reference sequence). The CDR3 here is CSASTYQGSPLHF. The CDR3 coding sequence is TGCAGTGCCTCGACCTACCAGGGTTCACCCCTCCACTTT.

The V and J genes are TRBV20-1 and TRBJ2-1, with a weak D call TRBD1 (5 bases). V was cut by 3 bases and J by 6 bases, with 9 bases left in between. CDR1 is DFQATT and CDR2 is SNEGSKA in the germline V gene (reference sequence). The CDR3 consists of 12 residues. CDR3 nucleotides: TGCAGTGCTAGTCAAGGGGCCAATGAGCAGTTCTTC. It codes for CSASQGANEQFF.

This sequence joins TRBV6-6 and TRBJ1-2; 7 bases are shared with TRBD1. Germline V CDR1 and CDR2: MNHNY, SVGAGI (reference sequence). This CDR3 has 15 amino acids. V was pared by 7 bases and J by 0 bases, with 8 bases of the junction left unmatched. The CDR3 DNA sequence: TGTGCCAGCACCGCACCAGGGGGAGCTAACTATGGCTACACCTTC. It specifies CASTAPGGANYGYTF.

The rearrangement joins TRBV5-6 to TRBJ2-3, with TRBD1 matching over 12 bases. Germline V gene sequence: CDR1 SGHDT, CDR2 YYEEEE. The CDR3 is made up of 16 amino acids. Trimming cost V 4 bases and J 3 bases; bases outside gene matches: 6. The CDR3 nucleotides read TGTGCCAGCAGCCCACGGGACAGGGGGCCGACAGATACGCAGTATTTT. It translates to CASSPRDRGPTDTQYF.

Points on this clonotype: This may be a read error, as it is one base from a much larger clone. V usage is TRBV27 and J usage is TRBJ2-5; D ambiguous. The germline CDR1 and CDR2 sequences are MNHEY and SMNVEV (reference sequence). The CDR3 has 14 residues. With 6 bases removed from V and 1 base from J, the gap between germline ends came to 12 bases. The CDR3: CASRLRAIQETQYF. In nucleotides, the CDR3 is TGTGCCAGCAGGTTACGCGCCATCCAAGAGACCCAGTACTTC.

This clonotype was counted ten times or more. The chain uses TRBV7-9 and TRBJ1-1; weak D call: TRBD1 (6 bases). The V and J ends lost 4 bases and 3 bases respectively, with 12 bases between them. CDR1 and CDR2 (germline): SEHNR, FQNEAQ (reference sequence). The CDR3 has 14 amino acids. The CDR3 coding sequence is TGTGCCAGCAGCTCGCGGGGGGCCGACACTGAAGCTTTCTTT. Protein: CASSSRGADTEAFF.

The chain links TRBV15 to TRBJ2-5; maybe TRBD2 (6 bases). Germline loops: CDR1 LNHNV, CDR2 YYDKDF (reference sequence). V was trimmed by 0 bases and J by 11 bases, leaving 22 bases between them. This CDR3 contains 16 residues. The CDR3 reads CATSRDPGLSYNEQYF. The CDR3 DNA follows: TGTGCCACCAGCAGAGACCCGGGACTCTCCTACAATGAGCAGTACTTC.

The chain recombines TRBV6-2 or TRBV6-3 with TRBJ1-2, with D unclear. V was cut by 4 bases and J by 6 bases, with 18 bases left in between. The germline V gene encodes CDR1 MNHEY and CDR2 SVGEGT. The length of the CDR3 is 15 residues. The CDR3, as DNA: TGTGCCAGCAGTTTCGACATCGACGGGTGGAATGGCTACACCTTC. This translates into CASSFDIDGWNGYTF.

The chain couples TRBV13 to TRBJ2-7; D might be TRBD1 or TRBD2, each matching 5 bases. Trimming shortened V by 2 bases and J by 2 bases, and 10 bases separated the two germline ends. Per germline, CDR1 PRHDT and CDR2 FYEKMQ (reference sequence). This CDR3 contains 14 residues. Here the CDR3 DNA reads TGTGCCAGCAGCTTATTCGGGGCGACCTACGAGCAGTACTTC. Its translation: CASSLFGATYEQYF.

This sequence joins TRBV27 and TRBJ2-5, with D possibly being TRBD2 (6 bases). Germline V CDR1 and CDR2: MNHEY, SMNVEV (reference sequence). The CDR3 loop spans 17 amino acids. Trimming removed 5 bases from V and 1 base from J, with 20 bases in between. CDR3 sequence reads: CASSPLTSYQPQETQYF. CDR3 nucleotide sequence: TGTGCCAGCAGTCCCCTTACTAGCTACCAACCCCAAGAGACCCAGTACTTC.

The V call is TRBV14, the J call TRBJ1-1; D gene unclear. V shed 1 base and J shed 10 bases, with 16 bases lying between them. The CDR3 is made up of 14 amino acids. The germline V gene has CDR1 SGHDN and CDR2 FVKESK. In DNA, the CDR3 is TGTGCCAGCAGCCAAGTCCAAACGGCGGGAGGAGCTTTCTTT. It translates to CASSQVQTAGGAFF.

This clonotype appeared many times. This rearrangement joins TRBV10-3 to TRBJ1-4; no firm D call. Trimming took 4 bases from V and 0 from J, leaving 9 bases between them. The CDR3 runs 15 residues. The germline gives CDR1 ENHRY, CDR2 SYGVKD. DNA for the CDR3: TGTGCCATCAGTGCGGTCCGTGCAACTAATGAAAAACTGTTTTTT. Translation gives CAISAVRATNEKLFF.

This clonotype was seen only a few times. V and J are TRBV7-2 and TRBJ2-3; 9 bases align to TRBD1. V dropped 5 bases and J dropped 4; count of bases not matched to a gene: 13. The V gene's germline CDR1 is SGHTA and CDR2 FQGNSA. The CDR3 is 17 residues long. The CDR3 bases are TGTGCCAGCAGCCGCGCCCCGGGACAGGGTTCAGCAGATACGCAGTATTTT. Protein: CASSRAPGQGSADTQYF. Based on the CDR3 plus reference TRBV7-2 and TRBJ2-3, the full variable domain is GAGVSQSPSNKVTEKGKDVELRCDPISGHTALYWYRQSLGQGLEFLIYFQGNSAPDKSGLPSDRFSAERTGGSVSTLTIQRTQQEDSAVYLCASSRAPGQGSADTQYFGPGTRLTVL.

The chain couples TRBV7-2 to TRBJ2-1; D is possibly TRBD1 (5 bases). V was clipped by 5 bases and J by 5 bases, with 7 bases between them. The CDR3 has 12 residues. Germline V CDR1 and CDR2: SGHTA, FQGNSA. This CDR3 reads CASSTRDNEQFF. In nucleotides, the CDR3 is TGTGCCAGCAGCACCAGGGACAATGAGCAGTTCTTC.

The chain uses TRBV12-3 or TRBV12-4 and TRBJ1-1; D is unclear. Trimming stripped 6 bases from V and 1 base from J, with 9 bases between. There are 13 residues in the CDR3. CDR3 DNA sequence: TGTGCCAGCAGACCTACACCGAACACTGAAGCTTTCTTT. This gives the protein CASRPTPNTEAFF.

This clonotype was observed a handful of times. V gene TRBV14 combines with J gene TRBJ1-2; 7 nucleotides align to TRBD1. Per the germline V gene, CDR1 is SGHDN and CDR2 is FVKESK. The CDR3 loop spans 14 amino acids. V lost 1 base to trimming and J lost 6 bases; unmatched junction nucleotides: 5. The CDR3 nucleotides read TGTGCCAGCAGCCAAGTGACAGGGTATCATGGCTACACCTTC. It is translated as CASSQVTGYHGYTF.